Listed below are T cell receptor beta chains from one sample, sequenced in a study of vaccination effects on CD4 cells after COVID-19. These TCRs are of unknown antigen specificity. Some clones are missing from TCRdb's copy, which holds only in-frame ones; the method was immunoSEQ multiplex PCR. The sample holds tens of thousands of clones, approximately 72% seen once. The sample was CD4+ T cells from PBMCs cultured with SARS-CoV-2 spike peptides, taken before COVID-19 vaccination. The receptors derive from a human donor who received a COVID-19 vaccine. Each CDR3 is given with its conserved first and last residue. The order of the fields is J gene, D gene, V gene, clone size, CDR3 DNA, CDR3 protein. D genes are given only for firm matches. Clone size is shown for a subset of rows, as once, few, many or a class of expanded clone.

>TRBJ1-6|TRBD1|TRBV5-1|few
TGCGCCAGCAGCCCCGGGACAGCCCCGTCCACTTCACCCCTCCACTTT
CASSPGTAPSTSPLHF
>TRBJ2-5|NA|TRBV11-3|NA
TGTGCCAGCAGCTTAGTGGGGCAGGCAAAAGAGACCCAGTACTTC
CASSLVGQAKETQYF
>TRBJ1-1|NA|TRBV18|NA
TGTGCCAGCTCACGGGCAGGGAGGGACACTGAAGCTTTCTTT
CASSRAGRDTEAFF
>TRBJ2-6|NA|TRBV28|once
TGTGCCAGCAGTGTTACAGCTCCTGGGGCCAACGTCCTGACTTTC
CASSVTAPGANVLTF
>TRBJ2-3|NA|TRBV27|NA
TGTGCCAGCAGTTTGACCGGCGGGTGGCAGCGAGCCACTAGCACAGATACGCAGTATTTT
CASSLTGGWQRATSTDTQYF
>TRBJ1-1|TRBD1|TRBV6-5|NA
TGTGCCAGTACGAGGGACAGACTGAACACTGAAGCTTTCTTT
CASTRDRLNTEAFF
>TRBJ2-1|NA|TRBV5-1|NA
TGCGCCAGCAGCATAACAGGGAGCTCCTACAATGAGCAGTTCTTC
CASSITGSSYNEQFF
>TRBJ1-5|NA|TRBV19|NA
TGTGCCAGTAGCGCGGGACTGGCAGGGGATAGCAATCAGCCCCAGCATTTT
CASSAGLAGDSNQPQHF
>TRBJ2-7|NA|TRBV9|NA
TGTGCCAGCAGCGTAGATTTCGGGTCCTACGAGCAGTACTTC
CASSVDFGSYEQYF
>TRBJ1-2|NA|TRBV18|NA
TGTGCCAGCTCACCCTCGACGCGAGGCTACACCTTC
CASSPSTRGYTF
>TRBJ1-1|NA|TRBV6-2/TRBV6-3|once
TGTGCCAGCAGTACCGGGCTTTTTAAAGCTTTCTTT
CASSTGLFKAFF
>TRBJ1-5|NA|TRBV30|NA
TGTGCCTGGAGTGTACGGGACACCCAGCCCCAGCATTTT
CAWSVRDTQPQHF
>TRBJ2-7|TRBD2|TRBV5-1|NA
TGCGCCAGCAGCTTCAGGGAGGGGTACGAGCAGTACTTC
CASSFREGYEQYF
>TRBJ2-4|NA|TRBV28|NA
TGTGCCAGCAGCCGACCAGAGGGGACCAAAAACATTCAGTACTTC
CASSRPEGTKNIQYF
>TRBJ1-1|NA|TRBV5-1|few
TGCGCCAGCAGCTTGGCCGGTTGGGCAGAAACCCATGAAGAAGCTTTCTTT
CASSLAGWAETHEEAFF
>TRBJ1-6|NA|TRBV5-1|NA
TGCGCCAGCAGCCTAGGGGGGAATTCACCCCTCCACTTT
CASSLGGNSPLHF
>TRBJ2-1|NA|TRBV18|NA
TGTGCCAGCTCACCCGGACTACGATACAATGAGCAGTTCTTC
CASSPGLRYNEQFF
>TRBJ1-2|NA|TRBV21-1|NA
TGTGCCAGCAACCCAAGTGTCCTTGAGGGCAAACGGGGGGCGCGGGGCTACACCTTC
CASNPSVLEGKRGARGYTF
>TRBJ2-7|NA|TRBV4-1|NA
TGCGCCAGCAGCCAAGATCAGGGACGTGAACTGTACTTC
CASSQDQGRELYF
>TRBJ2-1|NA|TRBV24-1|NA
TGTGCCACCTTAGGGGGCAATGAGCAGTTCTTC
CATLGGNEQFF
>TRBJ2-2|TRBD1|TRBV7-8|NA
TGTGCCAGCAGCGCAGCCGGGACAGGGTTCCGGGAGCTGTTTTTT
CASSAAGTGFRELFF
>TRBJ1-1|NA|TRBV28|NA
TGTGCCAGCAGTTCTGGGGGGTTGAACACTGAAGCTTTCTTT
CASSSGGLNTEAFF
>TRBJ2-5|NA|TRBV4-2|NA
TGTGCCAGCAGCCAAGTAATCCTGAGCGGTTACCAAGAGACCCAGTACTTC
CASSQVILSGYQETQYF
>TRBJ1-5|TRBD1|TRBV7-2|once
TGTGCCAGCAGCTTAGGCCCTGGGACAGTCGGTAATCAGCCCCAGCATTTT
CASSLGPGTVGNQPQHF
>TRBJ2-5|TRBD2|TRBV7-9|once
TGTGCCAGCAGTCCAACGGCGTGGCGGGGGGGTTACCAAGAGACCCAGTACTTC
CASSPTAWRGGYQETQYF
>TRBJ1-1|NA|TRBV11-2|NA
TGTGCCAGCAGCTTAGGAGGGAGGGCTAACACTGAAGCTTTCTTT
CASSLGGRANTEAFF
>TRBJ1-2|NA|TRBV5-1|NA
TGCGCCAGCAGCTTGGGGCTGAATGGCTACACCTTC
CASSLGLNGYTF
>TRBJ1-2|NA|TRBV3-1/TRBV3-2|NA
TGTGCCAGCAGCCAAGGAGGGGGCTACACCTTC
CASSQGGGYTF
>TRBJ2-3|TRBD2|TRBV4-1|NA
TGCGCCAGCAGCCTCAACGCGGGAGAGAGCACAGATACGCAGTATTTT
CASSLNAGESTDTQYF
>TRBJ2-3|TRBD2|TRBV7-2|NA
TGTGCCAGCAGCAAGACTAGCGGGGGGGCAGGAGATACGCAGTATTTT
CASSKTSGGAGDTQYF
>TRBJ1-3|NA|TRBV4-3|NA
TGCGCCAGCAGCCAGGAGGTGGACGGAAACACCATATATTTT
CASSQEVDGNTIYF
>TRBJ1-6|NA|TRBV3-1/TRBV3-2|NA
TGTGCCAGCAGCCAAGGGCAGTTAAATTCACCCCTCCACTTT
CASSQGQLNSPLHF
>TRBJ1-2|TRBD1|TRBV4-1|NA
TGCGCCAGCAGCCGATACCCGACAGGGACTAACTATGGCTACACCTTC
CASSRYPTGTNYGYTF
>TRBJ2-7|NA|TRBV30|NA
TGTGCCTGGAGTGTACTCGGGGGTTCCTACGAGCAGTACTTC
CAWSVLGGSYEQYF
>TRBJ2-7|NA|TRBV5-4|few
TGTGCCAGCAGCTTGGGGGGAATGGTCTACGAGCAGTACTTC
CASSLGGMVYEQYF
>TRBJ2-7|NA|TRBV2|NA
TGTGCCAGCAACCCAACTAATCAAGGGTCCGAGCAGTACTTC
CASNPTNQGSEQYF
>TRBJ2-7|TRBD2|TRBV7-2|NA
TGTGCCAGCAGCTTCCGGGGGGGCCGTGAGCAGTACTTC
CASSFRGGREQYF
>TRBJ1-5|NA|TRBV5-1|NA
TGCGCCAGCAGCTCCATGGGGGACGGCAATCAGCCCCAGCATTTT
CASSSMGDGNQPQHF
>TRBJ1-1|NA|TRBV6-5|once
TGTGCCAGCACCTTAGGGGCTGAAGCTTTCTTT
CASTLGAEAFF
>TRBJ2-5|NA|TRBV28|NA
TGTGCCAGCAGTTTTTCTCTCAGCGTAATCCAAGAGACCCAGTACTTC
CASSFSLSVIQETQYF
>TRBJ1-1|NA|TRBV19|NA
TGTGCCAGTAGGTATACTCTGCTCGCGTACACTGAAGCTTTCTTT
CASRYTLLAYTEAFF
>TRBJ2-1|NA|TRBV19|NA
TGTGCCAGTAGTTCCCCCGCTGCCCCCTCCTACAATGAGCAGTTCTTC
CASSSPAAPSYNEQFF
>TRBJ1-5|TRBD1|TRBV2|NA
TGTGCCAGCAGGACCGGGACAGGGGCGTCTCAGCCCCAGCATTTT
CASRTGTGASQPQHF
>TRBJ2-7|TRBD2|TRBV10-3|NA
TGTGCCATCACTCGAGGTAGCGGGAGCTCCTACGAGCAGTACTTC
CAITRGSGSSYEQYF
>TRBJ2-7|NA|TRBV6-5|NA
TGTGCCAGCAGTTACCGGTACATCTCTGGGGGATACGAGCAGTACTTC
CASSYRYISGGYEQYF
>TRBJ1-1|TRBD1|TRBV18|NA
TGTGCCAGCTCACCATCACAGGGGGTAATAGATGAAGCTTTCTTT
CASSPSQGVIDEAFF
>TRBJ2-1|TRBD2|TRBV27|NA
TGTGCCAGCAGTCCAAAAATAGCGGGAGGCTACAATGAGCAGTTCTTC
CASSPKIAGGYNEQFF
>TRBJ2-5|NA|TRBV30|NA
TGTGCCTGGAGTACGCCGGGACTGGGGCCACGGGAGACCCAGTACTTC
CAWSTPGLGPRETQYF
>TRBJ2-5|NA|TRBV4-2|NA
TGTGCCAGCAGCCAAGACGCTTCGGGGCGGACCCGGGAGACCCAGTACTTC
CASSQDASGRTRETQYF